Each of the 20 T cell receptor beta chains below was sequenced from the same sample in a study of OX40 agonist ivuxolimab in advanced cancers. Sequencing was performed with immunoSEQ multiplex PCR; in TCRdb, only in-frame clones are kept and a portion is missing. This sample yields about 76,000 clones, of which 65% to 90% are seen a single time; approximately 0.6% belongs to the top ten. The sample consisted of CD4+ or CD8+ T cells sorted from blood, taken in a trial of the OX40 agonist ivuxolimab. The receptors derive from an adult with an advanced solid tumor such as melanoma, head and neck, liver or kidney cancer.

V and J are TRBV11-2 and TRBJ2-6, with 8 nucleotides matching TRBD1. Germline values: CDR1 SGHAT, CDR2 FQNNGV. V trimming: 5 bases; J trimming: 0 bases; junction bases outside the gene matches: 9. This CDR3 spans 18 amino acids. This CDR3 is CASSLLQGVNSGANVLTF. Here the CDR3 DNA reads TGTGCCAGCAGCCTCCTACAGGGGGTAAACTCTGGGGCCAACGTCCTGACTTTC.

This clone was seen just once. The chain uses TRBV19 and TRBJ1-5; tentatively, D is TRBD1 (6 bases). This CDR3 contains 14 residues. The V and J ends lost 4 bases and 8 bases respectively, with 15 bases between them. Germline CDR1 and CDR2: LNHDA and SQIVND (reference sequence). The CDR3 region has the DNA TGTGCCAGTAGTAGGACAGCCTATGAAGAGCCCCAGCATTTT. Translating gives CASSRTAYEEPQHF.

The chain couples TRBV29-1 to TRBJ2-7; 9 nucleotides line up with TRBD1. The CDR3 length is 11 residues. Germline lookup yields CDR1 SQVTM and CDR2 ANQGSEA. The CDR3 DNA reads as TGCTCGACGGGACAGGGCAACGAGCAGTACTTC. Amino acid sequence: CSTGQGNEQYF.

The chain links TRBV10-1 to TRBJ2-3; 12 nucleotides line up with TRBD2. Germline lookup yields CDR1 WNHNN and CDR2 SYGVQD (reference sequence). Trimming took 2 bases from V and 3 from J; bases not matched to a gene: 12. The CDR3 is 19 amino acids. CDR3 protein: CASSETLASGGALTDTQYF. CDR3 nucleotide sequence: TGCGCCAGCAGTGAGACTTTGGCTAGCGGGGGGGCCTTAACAGATACGCAGTATTTT.

The V and J genes are TRBV11-2 and TRBJ2-3; 8 positions agree with TRBD2. V was pared by 4 bases and J by 0 bases, with 6 bases of the junction left unmatched. The V gene's germline CDR1 is SGHAT and CDR2 FQNNGV. This CDR3 is built from 16 residues. The CDR3 loop reads CASSSIAGPSTDTQYF. Written as DNA, the CDR3 is TGTGCCAGCAGCTCCATAGCGGGGCCTAGCACAGATACGCAGTATTTT.

This chain joins TRBV29-1 and TRBJ2-5, with 9 nucleotides matching TRBD1. The CDR3 spans 16 residues. V shed 3 bases and J 5 bases; nucleotides not matched to a gene: 13. Germline CDR1 SQVTM, CDR2 ANQGSEA. CDR3 nucleotides: TGCAGCGTTGATCGAACAGGGGGCGAGGTGGGGGAGACCCAGTACTTC. Translating gives CSVDRTGGEVGETQYF.

V gene TRBV6-1 combines with J gene TRBJ2-1; D possibly corresponds to TRBD2 (5 bases). Germline-derived CDR1 and CDR2 are MNHNS and SASEGT. V dropped 5 bases and J dropped 8 bases, with 16 bases sitting between them. The CDR3 spans 14 residues. CDR3 sequence (DNA): TGTGCCAGCAGTACAGAACGTGGGAGTTATGAGCAGTTCTTC. It specifies CASSTERGSYEQFF.

This clone has a handful of counts. This sequence joins TRBV10-2 and TRBJ1-2; D is undetermined. Germline V gene data show CDR1 as WSHSY and CDR2 as SAAADI. The V gene lost 6 bases and the J gene lost 4 bases, with 12 bases spanning the gap. This CDR3 has 13 amino acids. The CDR3 here is CASSGSSVYGYTF. DNA for the CDR3: TGCGCCAGCAGCGGTAGCTCGGTCTATGGCTACACCTTC.

This chain joins TRBV11-2 and TRBJ1-2; a possible D gene is TRBD1 (6 bases). Trimming left V 1 base short and J 0 bases short, with 9 bases between. CDR1 is SGHAT, CDR2 FQNNGV, per germline. CDR3 length: 15 amino acids. CDR3 DNA sequence: TGTGCCAGCAGCTTAGCACAGGGAACTAACTATGGCTACACCTTC. This gives the protein CASSLAQGTNYGYTF.

V gene TRBV18 combines with J gene TRBJ1-2, with TRBD1 identical over 11 bases. CDR1 and CDR2 from the germline V gene are KGHSH and LQKENI. V was clipped by 3 bases and J by 2 bases; unmatched bases: 11. CDR3 length: 18 amino acids. The CDR3: CASSPALIGQGANYGYTF. CDR3 coding DNA: TGTGCCAGCTCACCTGCCTTGATAGGACAGGGGGCGAACTATGGCTACACCTTC.

The V and J genes are TRBV5-1 and TRBJ1-6; D is ambiguous. V was clipped by 5 bases and J by 7 bases, with 7 bases between them. The germline V gene has CDR1 SGHRS and CDR2 YFSETQ. The CDR3 has 12 amino acids. The chain's CDR3 is CASRFGNSPLHF. Written as DNA, the CDR3 is TGCGCCAGCAGGTTCGGAAATTCACCCCTCCACTTT.

Only one count was recorded for this clone. The chain combines TRBV7-2 with TRBJ2-1; 15 nucleotides agree with TRBD2. The CDR3 extends over 18 amino acids. Germline V CDR1 and CDR2: SGHTA, FQGNSA. J lost 4 bases, V lost 1 base, and 5 bases had no gene match. CDR3 sequence reads: CASSLVGLAGGSYNEQFF. In nucleotides, the CDR3 is TGTGCCAGCAGCTTAGTGGGACTAGCGGGGGGCTCGTACAATGAGCAGTTCTTC.

This chain connects TRBV27 to TRBJ1-1, with unresolved D. V was pared by 5 bases and J by 1 base, with 8 bases between. The V gene's germline CDR1 is MNHEY and CDR2 SMNVEV (reference sequence). CDR3 length: 13 amino acids. CDR3 sequence: CASSLTQNTEAFF. CDR3 sequence (DNA): TGTGCCAGCAGTCTCACACAGAACACTGAAGCTTTCTTT.

The chain uses TRBV30 and TRBJ2-5, with TRBD2 identical over 9 bases. The CDR3 contains 14 residues. Germline V lookup: CDR1 GTSNPN, CDR2 SVGIG (reference sequence). The V and J ends lost 4 bases and 0 bases, in that order; junction bases with no gene match: 3. CDR3: CAWKAGGHQETQYF. Here the CDR3 DNA reads TGTGCCTGGAAGGCGGGGGGGCACCAAGAGACCCAGTACTTC.

The CDR3 nucleotides read TGTGCCAGCAGCTTAGCCGGGGCGAAACTATGGGGCTACACCTTC. Translation: CASSLAGAKLWGYTF. V is TRBV11-2 and J is TRBJ1-2; tentatively, D is TRBD1 (5 bases). The germline V and J ends were trimmed by 1 base and 8 bases, with 17 bases remaining between them. The CDR3 runs to 15 residues. Germline V CDR1 and CDR2: SGHAT, FQNNGV.

This chain joins TRBV7-9 and TRBJ2-2, with TRBD1 identical over 8 bases. The ends lost 5 bases at V and 7 bases at J; junction bases unmatched: 12. Germline values: CDR1 SEHNR, CDR2 FQNEAQ (reference sequence). This CDR3 region has 16 residues. CDR3 sequence: CASSPGTGITDGELFF. As DNA, the CDR3 is TGTGCCAGCAGCCCCGGGACAGGCATTACCGACGGGGAGCTGTTTTTT.

The genes are TRBV7-2 and TRBJ1-2; TRBD1 aligns across 12 bases. With 3 bases clipped from V and 13 bases from J, the junction kept 12 bases outside the gene matches. CDR3 size: 15 residues. Germline CDR1 SGHTA, CDR2 FQGNSA. CDR3 DNA: TGTGCCAGCAGCTTCCCTCCCGGGACAGGGGGCGCGAGCACCTTC. This sequence encodes CASSFPPGTGGASTF.

The chain joins TRBV7-3 to TRBJ2-5; 9 nucleotides line up with TRBD1. The junction had 0 bases not matched to a gene; V was cut back by 0 bases and J by 4 bases. The germline V gene has CDR1 SGHTA and CDR2 FQGTGA. This CDR3 has 14 residues. The CDR3 here is CASSLTGQGETQYF. The CDR3 DNA reads as TGTGCCAGCAGCTTAACGGGACAGGGAGAGACCCAGTACTTC.

Notes on this clone: This specimen includes other DNA sequences encoding the same CDR3. The chain carries TRBV11-2 and TRBJ1-6, with D unresolved. V lost 0 bases and J 10 bases, leaving 10 bases between the germline ends. The CDR3 loop spans 14 amino acids. Germline values: CDR1 SGHAT, CDR2 FQNNGV. The CDR3 nucleotides are TGTGCCAGCAGCTTAGATCCGGGAACCTCACCCCTCCACTTT. Translated, it gives CASSLDPGTSPLHF.

The genes are TRBV25-1 and TRBJ1-3, with 9 nucleotides matching TRBD1. This CDR3 is 15 amino acids long. J gave up 4 bases and V 6 bases, and 7 bases lay outside the gene matches. The V gene's germline CDR1 is MGHDK and CDR2 SYGVNS. In nucleotides, the CDR3 is TGTGCCAGCAGGGGTCCCGGGACAGGGGGAAACACCATATATTTT. Amino acid sequence: CASRGPGTGGNTIYF.